One and the same sample provided the 22 T cell receptor beta chains below, sequenced in a study of T cell responses to AZD1222 COVID-19 vaccine. Sequencing was performed with immunoSEQ multiplex PCR; in TCRdb, only in-frame clones are kept and a portion is missing. This sample has 150,000 to 200,000 clones, with 85% to 95% found just once. The sequencing here drew on peripheral blood, taken on day 0 of AZD1222 vaccination. These TCRs come from an adult in good health.

The J gene is TRBJ2-1, the V gene TRBV9; the D gene is possibly TRBD2 (5 bases). V lost 0 bases, J lost 2 bases, and 9 bases lay in between. CDR3 length: 15 residues. Germline CDR1 and CDR2: SGDLS and YYNGEE. CDR3 bases: TGTGCCAGCAGCGTAGGGGGAGACGCCTACAATGAGCAGTTCTTC. Translating gives CASSVGGDAYNEQFF.

This chain joins TRBV13 and TRBJ1-1; no firm D call. V lost 1 base and J lost 2, with 8 bases in between. From germline, CDR1 is PRHDT and CDR2 FYEKMQ (reference sequence). The CDR3 has 14 amino acids. The CDR3 coding sequence is TGTGCCAGCAGCTTAGTGGGAGGCAACACTGAAGCTTTCTTT. It codes for CASSLVGGNTEAFF.

The chain joins TRBV11-2 to TRBJ2-1, with a weak D call TRBD1 (7 bases). This CDR3 contains 15 residues. Trimming took off 0 bases at V and 6 bases at J, with 12 bases between the two ends. The germline CDR1 and CDR2 sequences are SGHAT and FQNNGV. The CDR3 loop is CASSLDQGGFNEQFF. The DNA for the CDR3 is TGTGCCAGCAGCTTAGATCAGGGGGGTTTCAATGAGCAGTTCTTC.

The rearrangement links TRBV29-1 to TRBJ1-1, with a weak D call TRBD1 (6 bases). This CDR3 contains 13 residues. The V gene's germline CDR1 is SQVTM and CDR2 ANQGSEA. V lost 5 bases to trimming and J lost 2 bases, with 12 bases between them. DNA for the CDR3: TGCAGCGTTCAGGGGACTATTAACACTGAAGCTTTCTTT. Protein: CSVQGTINTEAFF.

J is TRBJ1-1 and V is TRBV7-3; maybe TRBD1 (5 bases). Trimming took 2 bases from V and 4 from J, leaving 11 bases between them. This CDR3 has 14 residues. Germline-derived CDR1 and CDR2 are SGHTA and FQGTGA. CDR3 nucleotides: TGTGCCAGCAGCTTAGGGGGGATTGGCACTGAAGCTTTCTTT. Translation: CASSLGGIGTEAFF.

V is TRBV30 and J is TRBJ2-1; 7 bases agree with TRBD2. The CDR3 runs to 14 residues. The V gene's germline CDR1 is GTSNPN and CDR2 SVGIG (reference sequence). V gave up 0 bases and J gave up 10 bases; unmatched junction bases: 9. This CDR3 reads CAWSVRGGGSEQFF. DNA for the CDR3: TGTGCCTGGAGTGTACGGGGCGGGGGATCCGAGCAGTTCTTC.

The rearrangement joins TRBV7-2 to TRBJ2-5, with TRBD2 matching over 9 bases. CDR3 length equals 15 residues. With V trimmed by 3 bases and J by 5 bases, 7 bases remained unmatched. Per the germline V gene, CDR1 is SGHTA and CDR2 is FQGNSA. CDR3 in DNA: TGTGCCAGCAGCTTGGGGGGACTAGCCGGGGAGACCCAGTACTTC. Protein sequence: CASSLGGLAGETQYF. The full variable domain, in which reference TRBV7-2 and TRBJ2-5 provide the parts outside the CDR3, is GAGVSQSPSNKVTEKGKDVELRCDPISGHTALYWYRQSLGQGLEFLIYFQGNSAPDKSGLPSDRFSAERTGGSVSTLTIQRTQQEDSAVYLCASSLGGLAGETQYFGPGTRLLVL.

V gene TRBV3-1 (or the pseudogene TRBV3-2) combines with J gene TRBJ1-1; no clear D. V dropped 7 bases and J dropped 11 bases, with 23 bases sitting between them. The CDR3 is 14 residues long. Germline lookup yields CDR1 LGHDT and CDR2 YNNKEL (reference sequence). For the CDR3, the DNA is TGTGCCAGCACCCCCCCGGAGGACTTAAACGGGGCTTTCTTT. Protein sequence: CASTPPEDLNGAFF.

V and J are TRBV6-5 and TRBJ1-3; a possible D gene is TRBD1 (6 bases). The CDR3 contains 14 residues. The V gene's germline CDR1 is MNHEY and CDR2 SVGAGI. Trimming shortened V by 5 bases and J by 6 bases, and 14 bases separated the two germline ends. The chain's CDR3 is CASSLGRGENTIYF. The CDR3 DNA reads as TGTGCCAGCAGTCTCGGCAGGGGTGAAAACACCATATATTTT.

The rearrangement links TRBV27 to TRBJ1-5; 8 positions match TRBD1. CDR1 and CDR2 from the germline V gene are MNHEY and SMNVEV (reference sequence). CDR3 length: 20 residues. J was trimmed by 0 bases and V by 3 bases; bases with no gene match: 16. The DNA for the CDR3 is TGTGCCAGCAGTTTCCCCCGGGACAGGACTCGGAAATATAGCAATCAGCCCCAGCATTTT. Translation: CASSFPRDRTRKYSNQPQHF.

The rearrangement links TRBV6-5 to TRBJ1-2; D uncertain. The CDR3 spans 11 residues. V lost 2 bases to trimming and J lost 8 bases, with 6 bases between them. Germline V gene lookup returns CDR1 MNHEY and CDR2 SVGAGI. CDR3 DNA sequence: TGTGCCAGCAGTTACGAAGGGGGCTACACCTTC. It specifies CASSYEGGYTF.

A word on this clone: Other DNA sequences within the sample encode an identical CDR3. The chain carries TRBV11-2 and TRBJ2-5, with D possibly being TRBD1 or TRBD2 (6 bases each). The V gene lost 1 base and the J gene lost 5 bases, with 11 bases spanning the gap. Germline V gene sequence: CDR1 SGHAT, CDR2 FQNNGV. This CDR3 is built from 14 residues. CDR3 sequence (DNA): TGTGCCAGCAGCTTAGGGGGGCGGGGTGAGACCCAGTACTTC. Translated, it gives CASSLGGRGETQYF.

The chain is built from TRBV19 and TRBJ1-1; D is uncertain. Trimming removed 7 bases at V and 4 bases at J, with 16 bases between. The CDR3 is made up of 14 amino acids. Germline assignment: CDR1 LNHDA and CDR2 SQIVND (reference sequence). This CDR3 reads CASIPKVGLTEAFF. CDR3 in DNA: TGTGCCAGTATCCCTAAGGTAGGGCTCACTGAAGCTTTCTTT. Full variable domain (outside the CDR3, taken from reference TRBV19 and TRBJ1-1): DGGITQSPKYLFRKEGQNVTLSCEQNLNHDAMYWYRQDPGQGLRLIYYSQIVNDFQKGDIAEGYSVSREKKESFPLTVTSAQKNPTAFYLCASIPKVGLTEAFFGQGTRLTVV.

The chain recombines TRBV28 with TRBJ2-7; TRBD2 aligns across 7 bases. The CDR3 is 17 amino acids. Trimming removed 2 bases from V and 2 bases from J; junction bases left unmatched: 12. Per the germline V gene, CDR1 is MDHEN and CDR2 is SYDVKM. In DNA form, the CDR3 reads TGTGCCAGCAGTTTAACCGGACTAGTAGGGCCCCCCTACGAGCAGTACTTC. Its translation is CASSLTGLVGPPYEQYF.

This chain joins TRBV5-6 and TRBJ2-7; possible D gene TRBD2, 7 bases. The V end lost 0 bases, the J end lost 6 bases, and 16 bases lay between the germline ends. This CDR3 contains 15 residues. Per germline, CDR1 SGHDT and CDR2 YYEEEE. CDR3 coding DNA: TGTGCCAGCAGCTTGGATGGCGGGGGCCGAGCCGAGCAGTACTTC. It specifies CASSLDGGGRAEQYF.

In DNA form, the CDR3 reads TGTGCCAGCAGCCCCTGGACAGGAATTAATTCACCCCTCCACTTT. Translating it yields CASSPWTGINSPLHF. This chain connects TRBV7-8 to TRBJ1-6; 7 nucleotides align to TRBD1. Germline V gene lookup returns CDR1 SGHVS and CDR2 FQNEAQ. The CDR3 spans 15 residues. V lost 5 bases to trimming and J lost 6 bases; unmatched junction nucleotides: 7.

The CDR3 protein is CASSKDRSETQYF. Written as DNA, the CDR3 is TGTGCCAGCTCAAAGGACAGGTCGGAGACCCAGTACTTC. J is TRBJ2-5 and V is TRBV18; 7 nucleotides line up with TRBD1. With 5 bases clipped from V and 5 bases from J, the junction kept 5 bases outside the gene matches. This CDR3 is built from 13 residues. Looked up from germline, CDR1 is KGHSH and CDR2 is LQKENI. Together with reference TRBV18 and TRBJ2-5, the CDR3 gives the full variable domain: NAGVMQNPRHLVRRRGQEARLRCSPMKGHSHVYWYRQLPEEGLKFMVYLQKENIIDESGMPKERFSAEFPKEGPSILRIQQVVRGDSAAYFCASSKDRSETQYFGPGTRLLVL.

The V gene is TRBV30, the J gene TRBJ2-6; possible D gene TRBD2, 6 bases. The CDR3 is 16 residues long. Germline values: CDR1 GTSNPN, CDR2 SVGIG (reference sequence). Trimming shortened V by 7 bases and J by 0 bases, and 16 bases separated the two germline ends. CDR3 nucleotides: TGTGCCTTAGGGCAGGGAGGACTCTCTGGGGCCAACGTCCTGACTTTC. Amino acids: CALGQGGLSGANVLTF.

The chain recombines TRBV5-1 with TRBJ2-1; D is undetermined. V was trimmed by 0 bases and J by 7 bases, leaving 14 bases between them. The CDR3 consists of 15 residues. The germline V gene has CDR1 SGHRS and CDR2 YFSETQ. The CDR3 loop is CASSLEVSPENEQFF. The DNA for the CDR3 is TGCGCCAGCAGCTTGGAGGTCTCTCCAGAGAATGAGCAGTTCTTC. The whole variable domain, filled in from reference TRBV5-1 and TRBJ2-1, reads KAGVTQTPRYLIKTRGQQVTLSCSPISGHRSVSWYQQTPGQGLQFLFEYFSETQRNKGNFPGRFSGRQFSNSRSEMNVSTLELGDSALYLCASSLEVSPENEQFFGPGTRLTVL.

V gene TRBV9 combines with J gene TRBJ1-5; unclear D gene. V was clipped by 4 bases and J by 7 bases, with 12 bases between them. The germline gives CDR1 SGDLS, CDR2 YYNGEE. This CDR3 region has 13 residues. CDR3 region: CASSSPSEQPQHF. The CDR3 bases are TGTGCCAGCAGCTCCCCTTCCGAGCAGCCCCAGCATTTT.

V and J are TRBV7-6 and TRBJ1-6; D is unresolved. Trimming cost V 4 bases and J 0 bases, with 10 bases left between them. The CDR3 is 16 amino acids. In germline, CDR1 is SGHVS, CDR2 FNYEAQ. The DNA for the CDR3 is TGTGCCAGCAGCTCTGACGGGCCCTCCTATAATTCACCCCTCCACTTT. Protein sequence: CASSSDGPSYNSPLHF.

The chain combines TRBV7-3 with TRBJ2-3, with 7 bases aligning to TRBD2. The CDR3 runs 16 residues. Germline-derived CDR1 and CDR2 are SGHTA and FQGTGA. V gave up 4 bases and J gave up 0 bases; unmatched junction bases: 7. CDR3 protein: CASSSYTGGSTDTQYF. Here the CDR3 DNA reads TGTGCCAGCAGCTCATACACCGGGGGGAGCACAGATACGCAGTATTTT.